One T cell receptor beta chain is described in this entry. This clone was counted ten times or more. Its specific antigen is unknown. Base-call qualities are not available, and no considerably larger clone is one nucleotide away. This entry belongs to a study of beta chain features in type 1 diabetes (dated by TCRdb to the late 2010s). Regarding the complete study: Mean age, gender distribution, total cell number and subset yield were not different between patients and healthy donors. A total of 100 million to 110 million sorted cells were examined across all samples, and a strong correlation was observed between cell number per subset and RNA yield. The study compared TCRB repertoires of sorted circulating CD4+ T cell subsets between recently diagnosed type 1 diabetes patients and matched healthy donors. Whereas all 28 donors provided naive and central memory subsets, regulatory and stem cell-like memory subsets were isolated from just 8 patients and roughly 8 healthy donors.

Each donor gave one peripheral blood draw, averaging approximately 120 mL, which was collected into heparinised tubes. A BD FACSAria II and a panel including CD45RO, CCR7, CD25, CD127, CD95 and CD27 were used to sort naive, central memory, regulatory and stem cell-like memory CD4+ T cells. Every sorted population had a purity above 95%. PBMCs were isolated immediately by Lymphoprep density gradient centrifugation and stained directly without culture. So that batch effects would be minimized, each experiment stained and sorted samples in pairs, pairing one healthy donor with one patient. The entire isolated RNA was reverse transcribed using the High Capacity cDNA Reverse Transcription Kit, and thus expressed TCRB transcripts were sequenced. Naive, central memory and regulatory T cell samples underwent deep immunoSEQ sequencing, averaging roughly 3.4 million total reads per sample. After sorted cells were lysed in RLT buffer, RNA was extracted with DNase-treated RNeasy Micro or Mini kits, with the choice depending on cell number. To prevent cross-contamination, each cell subset was processed individually, whereas patient and healthy donor samples were processed jointly. The immunoSEQ multiplex PCR was used to amplify TCRB sequences from cDNA, yielding 87-bp fragments that span the CDR3 region. Amplicons were sequenced on the Illumina HiSeq platform. The authors processed their data as follows. Synthetic template baselines were used to correct PCR bias computationally, reads within Hamming distance 2 were collapsed, and singletons that could not be merged were discarded. Reads were aligned to IMGT to assign V, D and J genes, CDR3 length, and insertions or deletions at six rearrangement sites. Within each subset, clonotype counts were normalized to sorted cell number, after which true diversity and Gini coefficients were computed with the tcR R package. The overlap coefficient, calculated on TCRB nucleotide sequences, was used to quantify repertoire sharing. Out-of-frame TCRB sequences from naive cells were analyzed to stand in for the pre-selection repertoire. TCRdb carries this immuneACCESS record with in-frame sequences only. Its versions omit some clonotypes, under half of them owing to an unresolved V gene in the studies checked, with the rest unexplained. Clone size and the V and J calls come from that table; the DNA yielded D and trimming. In this sample the table shows fewer than 900,000 clones, roughly 17% of which occur a single time. Jointly, the top ten make up 0.02% to 0.025% of the sample.

The junction shows trimming of 0 bases on V and 4 bases on J, plus 19 bases between the germline ends. The CDR3 numbers 18 residues from cysteine through phenylalanine. Only the CDR3 part of the read is kept: 54 bases, read in frame from the first base. According to the germline V gene, CDR1 reads SGHDN and CDR2 reads FVKESK. Summary of the overall study and its limitations: Type 1 diabetes patients showed a moderate but significant shortening of TCRB CDR3 length in all four CD4+ subsets. Only small numbers of individuals were included in the HLA sub-analyses, which left unresolved whether HLA type had any influence on TCRB rearrangement. Sequencing cDNA rather than genomic DNA could over-represent highly expressing activated cells, although activation and CD3 levels did not differ between groups. PCR might favor shorter templates, but patient and control samples were amplified and corrected together, so any skew would affect both groups equally. Naive, central memory and regulatory TCRB repertoires appeared more similar among patients than among healthy donors. Patients with type 1 diabetes made fewer insertions and deleted more nucleotides at VDJ recombination sites, implying thymic rearrangement abnormalities.

This chain joins TRBV14 to TRBJ2-1, with a weak D call of TRBD1 (6 bases match). The source is a young woman in good health. The sequencing input was naive CD4+ T cells from blood. The cell subset or site label on this specimen signifies: true naive CD4+ T cells. The CDR3 region has the sequence CASSQDFTGHPTYNEQFF. The DNA is TGTGCCAGCAGCCAAGACTTCACGGGACACCCTACTTACAATGAGCAGTTCTTC.